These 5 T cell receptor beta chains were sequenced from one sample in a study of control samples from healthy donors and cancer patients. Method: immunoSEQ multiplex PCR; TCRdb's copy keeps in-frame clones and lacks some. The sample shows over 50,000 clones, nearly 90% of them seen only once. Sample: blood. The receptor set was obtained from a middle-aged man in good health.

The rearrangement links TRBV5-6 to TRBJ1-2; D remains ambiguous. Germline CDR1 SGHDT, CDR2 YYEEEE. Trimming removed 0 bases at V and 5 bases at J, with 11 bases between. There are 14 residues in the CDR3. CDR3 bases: TGTGCCAGCAGCTTGGGGAGAGGATCTTATGGCTACACCTTC. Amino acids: CASSLGRGSYGYTF.

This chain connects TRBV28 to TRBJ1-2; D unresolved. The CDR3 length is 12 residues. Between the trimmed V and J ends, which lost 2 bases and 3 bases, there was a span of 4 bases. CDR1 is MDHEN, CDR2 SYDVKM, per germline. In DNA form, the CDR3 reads TGTGCCAGCAGTTTAAGGGACTATGGCTACACCTTC. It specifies CASSLRDYGYTF.

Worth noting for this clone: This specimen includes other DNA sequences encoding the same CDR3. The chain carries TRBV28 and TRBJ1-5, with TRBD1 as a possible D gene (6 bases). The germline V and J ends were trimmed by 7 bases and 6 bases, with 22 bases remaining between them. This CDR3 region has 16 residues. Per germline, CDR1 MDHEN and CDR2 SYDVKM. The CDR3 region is CASIRRGRGGGQPQHF. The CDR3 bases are TGTGCCAGCATCCGTAGAGGCAGGGGAGGGGGTCAGCCCCAGCATTTT. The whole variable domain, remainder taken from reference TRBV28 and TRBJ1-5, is DVKVTQSSRYLVKRTGEKVFLECVQDMDHENMFWYRQDPGLGLRLIYFSYDVKMKEKGDIPEGYSVSREKKERFSLILESASTNQTSMYLCASIRRGRGGGQPQHFGDGTRLSIL.

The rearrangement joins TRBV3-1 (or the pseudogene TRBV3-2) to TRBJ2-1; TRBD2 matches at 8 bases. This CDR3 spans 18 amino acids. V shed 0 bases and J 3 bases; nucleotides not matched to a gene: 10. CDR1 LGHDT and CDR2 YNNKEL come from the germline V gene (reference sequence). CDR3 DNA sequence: TGTGCCAGCAGCCAAGATGGGCCGAACGGGAGGGACTACAATGAGCAGTTCTTC. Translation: CASSQDGPNGRDYNEQFF.

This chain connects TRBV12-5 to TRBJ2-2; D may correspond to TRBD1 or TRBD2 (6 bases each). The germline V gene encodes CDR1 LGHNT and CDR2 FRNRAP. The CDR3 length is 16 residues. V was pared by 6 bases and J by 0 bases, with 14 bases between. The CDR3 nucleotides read TGTGCTAGTGGCCTGCGGGGACAAACGAACACCGGGGAGCTGTTTTTT. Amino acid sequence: CASGLRGQTNTGELFF.